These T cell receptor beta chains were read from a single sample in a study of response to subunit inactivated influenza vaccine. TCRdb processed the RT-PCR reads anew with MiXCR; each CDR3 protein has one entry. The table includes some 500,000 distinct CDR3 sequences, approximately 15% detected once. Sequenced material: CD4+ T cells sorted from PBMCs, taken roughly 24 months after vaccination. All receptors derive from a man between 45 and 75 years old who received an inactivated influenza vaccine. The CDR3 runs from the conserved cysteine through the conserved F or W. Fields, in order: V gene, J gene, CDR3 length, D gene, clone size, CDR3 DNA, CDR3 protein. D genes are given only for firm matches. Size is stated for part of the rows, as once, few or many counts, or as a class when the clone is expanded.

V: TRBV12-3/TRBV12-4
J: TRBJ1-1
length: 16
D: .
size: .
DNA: TGTGCCAGCAGTTTAGCGGCCGGCGACTTTAACACTGAAGCTTTCTTT
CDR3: CASSLAAGDFNTEAFF

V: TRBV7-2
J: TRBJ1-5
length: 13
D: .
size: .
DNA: TGTGCCAGCAGCTTTTGGGGCAATCAGCCCCAGCATTTT
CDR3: CASSFWGNQPQHF

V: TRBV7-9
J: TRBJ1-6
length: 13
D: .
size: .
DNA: TGTGCCAGCAGCTTCCCAGGCTCCTCACCCCTCCACTTT
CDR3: CASSFPGSSPLHF

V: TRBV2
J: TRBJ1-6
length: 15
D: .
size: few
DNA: TGTGCCAGCGAAAAGCAGGGCGGAATCAATTCACCCCTCCACTTT
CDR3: CASEKQGGINSPLHF

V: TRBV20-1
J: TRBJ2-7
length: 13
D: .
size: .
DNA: TGCAGTGCTAGAGTATGGGGCTCCTACGAGCAGTACTTC
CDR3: CSARVWGSYEQYF

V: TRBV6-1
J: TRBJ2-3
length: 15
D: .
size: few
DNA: TGTGCCAGCAGTGAGCCTTCTCTGGGTAAAGATACGCAGTATTTT
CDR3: CASSEPSLGKDTQYF

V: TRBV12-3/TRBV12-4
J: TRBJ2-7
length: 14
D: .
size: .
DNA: TGTGCCAGCAGTTTTATTCCGGGCTCCTACGAGCAGTACTTC
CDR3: CASSFIPGSYEQYF

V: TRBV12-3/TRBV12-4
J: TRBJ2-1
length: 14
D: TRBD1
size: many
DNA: TGTGCCAGCAGGACCGGGACAGGGGGAAATGAGCAGTTCTTC
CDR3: CASRTGTGGNEQFF

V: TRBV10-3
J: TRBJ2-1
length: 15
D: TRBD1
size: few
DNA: TGTGCCACCTCACCCGGGACAGGGGGCTGGGATGAGCAGTTCTTC
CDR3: CATSPGTGGWDEQFF

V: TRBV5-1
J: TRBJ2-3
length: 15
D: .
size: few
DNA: TGCGCCAGCAGACTCACCGGGACCACCACAGATACGCAGTATTTT
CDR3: CASRLTGTTTDTQYF

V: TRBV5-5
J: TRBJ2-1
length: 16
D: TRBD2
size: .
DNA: TGTGCCAGCAGCCTCGCGGGGGAGCTTTCCTACAATGAGCAGTTCTTC
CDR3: CASSLAGELSYNEQFF

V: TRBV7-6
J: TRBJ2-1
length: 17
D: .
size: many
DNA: TGTGCCAGCAGCTTAGAAAATATAGCGGCGGCAAACAATGAGCAGTTCTTC
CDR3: CASSLENIAAANNEQFF

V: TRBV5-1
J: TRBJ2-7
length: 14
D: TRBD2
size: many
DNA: TGCGCCAGCAGCTCAGGGACTAGCGGATACGAGCAGTACTTC
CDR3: CASSSGTSGYEQYF

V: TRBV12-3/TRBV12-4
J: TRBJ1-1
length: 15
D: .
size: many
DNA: TGTGCCAGCAGTTTTGGGGGGTCGTTGTCGACTGAAGCTTTCTTT
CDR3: CASSFGGSLSTEAFF

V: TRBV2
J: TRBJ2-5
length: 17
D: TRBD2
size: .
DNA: TGTGCCAGCAGTGAAAAGATGTCTAGCGGGAGGGTGGAGACCCAGTACTTC
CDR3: CASSEKMSSGRVETQYF

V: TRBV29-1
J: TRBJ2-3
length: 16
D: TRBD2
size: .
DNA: TGCAGCGTTGAAGTGACTAGCGGGAGGGCCATAGATACGCAGTATTTT
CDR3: CSVEVTSGRAIDTQYF

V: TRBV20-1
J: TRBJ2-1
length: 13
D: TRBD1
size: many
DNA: TGCAGTACCCTCGGGACAGGGGATACTGAGCAGTTCTTC
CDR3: CSTLGTGDTEQFF

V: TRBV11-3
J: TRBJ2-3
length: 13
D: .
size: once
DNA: TGTGCCAGCAGCTTAACTTCTCAAGATACGCAGTATTTT
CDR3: CASSLTSQDTQYF

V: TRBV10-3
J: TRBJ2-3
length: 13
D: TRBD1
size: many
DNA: TGTGCCATCAGGGGGACAGGGGATGATACGCAGTATTTT
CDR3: CAIRGTGDDTQYF

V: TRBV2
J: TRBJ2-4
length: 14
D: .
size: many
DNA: TGTGCCAGCAGTTTGGACGGAGCCAAAAACATTCAGTACTTC
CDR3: CASSLDGAKNIQYF

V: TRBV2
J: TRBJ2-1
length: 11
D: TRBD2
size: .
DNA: TGTGCCAGCAGACAAGCGGGAGAGCAGTTCTTC
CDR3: CASRQAGEQFF

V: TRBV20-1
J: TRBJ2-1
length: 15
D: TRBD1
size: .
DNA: TGCAGTCCAGGGGGAACGAGAGAGGCCTACAATGAGCAGTTCTTC
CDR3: CSPGGTREAYNEQFF

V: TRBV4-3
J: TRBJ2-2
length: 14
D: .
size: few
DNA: TGCGCCAGCGCCCACGGGAGTAACACCGGGGAGCTGTTTTTT
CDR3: CASAHGSNTGELFF

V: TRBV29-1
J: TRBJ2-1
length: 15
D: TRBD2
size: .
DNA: TGCAGCGTCCGTCTACTAGCGGGGGGTTCCAATGAGCAGTTCTTC
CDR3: CSVRLLAGGSNEQFF

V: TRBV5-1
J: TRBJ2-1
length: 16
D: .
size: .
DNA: TGCGCCAGCAGCTTGGGAGGGCAGCCCTCAGACAATGAGCAGTTCTTC
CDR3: CASSLGGQPSDNEQFF

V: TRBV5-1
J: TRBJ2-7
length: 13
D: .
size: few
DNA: TGCGCCAGCAGCGAGAGGGGCCCGACTGAGCAGTACTTC
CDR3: CASSERGPTEQYF

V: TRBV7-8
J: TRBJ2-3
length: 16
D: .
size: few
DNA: TGTGCCAGCAGCTCTCGCAACAGGGACATCACAGATACGCAGTATTTT
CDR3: CASSSRNRDITDTQYF

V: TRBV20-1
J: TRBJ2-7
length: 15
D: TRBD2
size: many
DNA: TGCAGTGCTAGAGGTTTTACTAGCGGGAGCTACGAGCAGTACTTC
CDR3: CSARGFTSGSYEQYF

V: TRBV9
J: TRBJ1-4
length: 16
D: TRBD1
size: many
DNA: TGTGCCAGCAGCGCCGGGGCCAGGGGGCGGAATGAAAAACTGTTTTTT
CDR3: CASSAGARGRNEKLFF

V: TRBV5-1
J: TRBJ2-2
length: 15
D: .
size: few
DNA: TGCGCCAGCAGCTTGGCCGAGGGCTCGGCCGGGGAGCTGTTTTTT
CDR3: CASSLAEGSAGELFF

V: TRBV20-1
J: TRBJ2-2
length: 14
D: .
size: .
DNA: TGCAGTGCTAGAGCAGGGTTCGTCAGCGGGGAGCTGTTTTTT
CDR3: CSARAGFVSGELFF

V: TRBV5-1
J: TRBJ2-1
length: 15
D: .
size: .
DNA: TGCGCCAGCAGCAACCCGACCGGTCGTAACAATGAGCAGTTCTTC
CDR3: CASSNPTGRNNEQFF

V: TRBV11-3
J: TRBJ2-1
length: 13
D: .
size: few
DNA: TGTGCCAGCAGCTACTATAGGGACCATGAGCAGTTCTTC
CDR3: CASSYYRDHEQFF

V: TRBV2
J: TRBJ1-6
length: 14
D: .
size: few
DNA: TGTGCCAGCGGGGGCCCCCCTCATAATTCACCCCTCCACTTT
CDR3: CASGGPPHNSPLHF

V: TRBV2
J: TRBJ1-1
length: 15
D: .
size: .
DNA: TGTGCCAGCAGTGGAGGGCCTGGGGAAGGGACTGAAGCTTTCTTT
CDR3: CASSGGPGEGTEAFF

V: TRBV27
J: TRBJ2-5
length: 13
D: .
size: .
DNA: TGTGCCAGCAGTTTACGTAGGAGAGAGACCCAGTACTTC
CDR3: CASSLRRRETQYF

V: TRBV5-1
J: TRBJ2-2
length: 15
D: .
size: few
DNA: TGCGCCAGCAGCTTGGATGGAGCAGGTACCGGGGAGCTGTTTTTT
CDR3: CASSLDGAGTGELFF

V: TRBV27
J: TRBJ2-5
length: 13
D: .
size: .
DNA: TGTGCCAGCAGTTTCGGTTTTCTGGAGACCCAGTACTTC
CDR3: CASSFGFLETQYF

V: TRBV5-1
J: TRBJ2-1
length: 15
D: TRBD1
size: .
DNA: TGCGCCAGCAGCTTGCAAACAGGGGAAGGCAATGAGCAGTTCTTC
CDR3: CASSLQTGEGNEQFF

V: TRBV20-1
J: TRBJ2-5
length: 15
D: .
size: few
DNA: TGCAGTGCCAGTAGCCGGGTCGAGACGCGAGAGACCCAGTACTTC
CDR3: CSASSRVETRETQYF

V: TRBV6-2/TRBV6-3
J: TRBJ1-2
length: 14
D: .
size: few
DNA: TGTGCCAGCAGGCGGACACCCGTTAACTATGGCTACACCTTC
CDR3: CASRRTPVNYGYTF

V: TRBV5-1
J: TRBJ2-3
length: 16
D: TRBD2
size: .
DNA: TGCGCCAGCAGCTTGGCACTAGCGGGGCCGTCGGATACGCAGTATTTT
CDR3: CASSLALAGPSDTQYF

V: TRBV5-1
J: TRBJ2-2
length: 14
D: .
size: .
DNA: TGCGCCAGCAGCTCTGACGGATACACCGGGGAGCTGTTTTTT
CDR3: CASSSDGYTGELFF

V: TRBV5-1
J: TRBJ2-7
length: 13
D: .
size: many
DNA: TGCGCCAGCAGCCTCTCACAGGGCTACGAGCAGTACTTC
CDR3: CASSLSQGYEQYF

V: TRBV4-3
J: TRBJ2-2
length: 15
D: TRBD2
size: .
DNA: TGCGCCAGCAGCCAAGTTAGCGGGAGTACCGGGGAGCTGTTTTTT
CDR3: CASSQVSGSTGELFF

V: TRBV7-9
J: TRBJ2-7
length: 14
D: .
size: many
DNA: TGTGCCAGCAGCCGACTAGATACCTTCTCCGAGCAGTACTTC
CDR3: CASSRLDTFSEQYF

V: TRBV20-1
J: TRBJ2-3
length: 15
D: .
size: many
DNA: TGCAGTGCTAGAGATCCGAGGGGCGGCACAGATACGCAGTATTTT
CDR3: CSARDPRGGTDTQYF

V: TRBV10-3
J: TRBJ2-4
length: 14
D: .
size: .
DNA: TGTGCCATCAGTGATAGTATAGCCAAAAACATTCAGTACTTC
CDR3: CAISDSIAKNIQYF

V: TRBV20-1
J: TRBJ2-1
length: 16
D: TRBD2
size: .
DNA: TGCAGTGCCATACCCGGCCGGGTAGCGGGGGACAATGAGCAGTTCTTC
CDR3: CSAIPGRVAGDNEQFF

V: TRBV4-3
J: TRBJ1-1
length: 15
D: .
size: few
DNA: TGCGCCAGCAGCCAAGATATCCAGATGAACACTGAAGCTTTCTTT
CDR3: CASSQDIQMNTEAFF

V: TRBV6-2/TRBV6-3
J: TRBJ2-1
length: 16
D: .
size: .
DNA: TGTGCCAGCAGCCGCGTGGGAATGGGGTCCTACAATGAGCAGTTCTTC
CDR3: CASSRVGMGSYNEQFF

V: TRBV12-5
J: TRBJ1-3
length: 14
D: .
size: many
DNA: TGTGCTAGTGCCTCGGGGGCGGCTGGAAACACCATATATTTT
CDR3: CASASGAAGNTIYF

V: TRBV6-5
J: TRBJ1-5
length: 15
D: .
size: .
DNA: TGTGCCAGCAGTACTCCGGGGGCTGGCGATCAGCCCCAGCATTTT
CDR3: CASSTPGAGDQPQHF

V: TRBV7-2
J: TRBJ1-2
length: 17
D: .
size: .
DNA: TGTGCCAGCAGCTTAGGGGCAGGGACATCCCCTAACTATGGCTACACCTTC
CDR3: CASSLGAGTSPNYGYTF

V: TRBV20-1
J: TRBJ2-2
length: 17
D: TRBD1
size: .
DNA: TGCAGTGCTAGAAAACGAACAGGGGCCACCAACACCGGGGAGCTGTTTTTT
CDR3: CSARKRTGATNTGELFF

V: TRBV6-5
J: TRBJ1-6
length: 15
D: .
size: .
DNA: TGTGCCAGCAGTTACTTAGACATCAGCCATTCACCCCTCCACTTT
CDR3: CASSYLDISHSPLHF

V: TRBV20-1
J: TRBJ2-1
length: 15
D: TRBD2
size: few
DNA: TGCAGTGCTAGAGGTCCGGGACTAGCTGTCGATGAGCAGTTCTTC
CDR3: CSARGPGLAVDEQFF